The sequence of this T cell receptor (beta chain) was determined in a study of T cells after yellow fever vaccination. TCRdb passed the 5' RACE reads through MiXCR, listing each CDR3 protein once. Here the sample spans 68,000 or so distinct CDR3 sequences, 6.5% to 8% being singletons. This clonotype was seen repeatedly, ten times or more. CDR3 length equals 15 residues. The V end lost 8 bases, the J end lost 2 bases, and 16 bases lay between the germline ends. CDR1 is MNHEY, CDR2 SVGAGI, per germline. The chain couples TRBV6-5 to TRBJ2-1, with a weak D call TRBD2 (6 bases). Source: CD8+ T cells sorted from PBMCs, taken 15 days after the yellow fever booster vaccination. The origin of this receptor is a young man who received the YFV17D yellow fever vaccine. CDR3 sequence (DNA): TGTGCCAGCCGAGGGGAGGACATACCCTACAATGAGCAGTTCTTC. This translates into CASRGEDIPYNEQFF.